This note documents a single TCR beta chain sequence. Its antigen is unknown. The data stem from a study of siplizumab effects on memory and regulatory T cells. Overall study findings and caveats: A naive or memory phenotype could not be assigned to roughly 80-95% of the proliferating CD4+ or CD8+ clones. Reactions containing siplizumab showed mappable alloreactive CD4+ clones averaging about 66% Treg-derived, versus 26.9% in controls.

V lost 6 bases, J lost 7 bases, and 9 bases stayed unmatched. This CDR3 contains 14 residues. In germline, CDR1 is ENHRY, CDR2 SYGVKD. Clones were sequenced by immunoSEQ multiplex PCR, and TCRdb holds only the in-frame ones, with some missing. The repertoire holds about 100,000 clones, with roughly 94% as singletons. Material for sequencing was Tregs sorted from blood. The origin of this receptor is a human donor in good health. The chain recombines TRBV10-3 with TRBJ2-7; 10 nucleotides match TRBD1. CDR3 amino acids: CAISSGTGDGEQYF. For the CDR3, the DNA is TGTGCCATCAGCTCCGGGACAGGGGATGGAGAGCAGTACTTC.